This T cell receptor beta chain was observed in a study of T cell responses to AZD1222 COVID-19 vaccine. Overall study results and limits: Scientists sampled the repertoires only once the peak T cell response had passed.

The data were produced by immunoSEQ multiplex PCR, yet TCRdb's version contains in-frame clones alone and is incomplete. Of about 130,000 clones in the sample, more than 80% are singletons; the top ten hold roughly 1.5%. This CDR3 region has 15 residues. J was trimmed by 5 bases and V by 0 bases; bases with no gene match: 5. Germline V gene data show CDR1 as LNHNV and CDR2 as YYDKDF (reference sequence). Points on this clone: Its antigen is not known.

This TCR derives from an adult in good health. The rearrangement uses TRBV15 and TRBJ2-7, with 9 bases lining up with TRBD1. The material sequenced was peripheral blood, taken on day 0 of AZD1222 vaccination. The CDR3 DNA reads as TGTGCCACCAGCAGAGAGGCGGGACAGGGCCACGAGCAGTACTTC. Encoded protein: CATSREAGQGHEQYF.